This record concerns one T cell receptor beta chain sequence. Method: immunoSEQ multiplex PCR; TCRdb's copy keeps in-frame clones and lacks some. The table lists some 380,000 clones, about four fifths of them singletons. The sample belongs to a study of blood T cell repertoires in COVID-19. The CDR3 has 14 amino acids. With 5 bases clipped from V and 4 bases from J, the junction kept 3 bases outside the gene matches. Germline V CDR1 and CDR2: MNHEY, SMNVEV (reference sequence). This receptor was taken from a human donor with acute or convalescent COVID-19. The donor label of this sample is uncertain. The sequenced sample was peripheral blood. The rearrangement links TRBV27 to TRBJ2-3, with 10 positions matching TRBD1. DNA of the CDR3: TGTGCCAGCAGTGATGGGACAGGGGCAGATACGCAGTATTTT. Amino acids: CASSDGTGADTQYF.